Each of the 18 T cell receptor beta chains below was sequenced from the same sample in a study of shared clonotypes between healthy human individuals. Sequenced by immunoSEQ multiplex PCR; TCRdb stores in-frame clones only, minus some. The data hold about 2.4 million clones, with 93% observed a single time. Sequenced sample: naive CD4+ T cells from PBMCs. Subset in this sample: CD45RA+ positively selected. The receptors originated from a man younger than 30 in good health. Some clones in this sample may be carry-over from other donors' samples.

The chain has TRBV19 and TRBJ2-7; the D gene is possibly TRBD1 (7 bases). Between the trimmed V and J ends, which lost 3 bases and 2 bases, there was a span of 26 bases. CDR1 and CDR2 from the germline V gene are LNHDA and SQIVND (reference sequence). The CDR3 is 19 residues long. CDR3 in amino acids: CASSMLGGVRDSNPYEQYF. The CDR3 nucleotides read TGTGCCAGTAGTATGCTCGGGGGAGTCCGGGACAGTAATCCCTACGAGCAGTACTTC.

CDR3 DNA sequence: TGCGCCAGCAGGGACCCGACAGACTATGGCTACACCTTC. Encoded protein: CASRDPTDYGYTF. The chain couples TRBV10-2 to TRBJ1-2, with a possible D match to TRBD1 (5 bases). Trimming stripped 6 bases from V and 3 bases from J, with 11 bases between. This CDR3 region has 13 residues. The germline V gene encodes CDR1 WSHSY and CDR2 SAAADI.

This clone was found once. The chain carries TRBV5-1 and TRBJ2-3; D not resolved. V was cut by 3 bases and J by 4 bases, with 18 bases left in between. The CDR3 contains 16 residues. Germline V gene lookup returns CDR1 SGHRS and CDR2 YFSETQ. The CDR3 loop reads CASSSGIWASSDTQYF. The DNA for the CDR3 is TGCGCCAGCAGCTCAGGCATATGGGCCAGCTCAGATACGCAGTATTTT.

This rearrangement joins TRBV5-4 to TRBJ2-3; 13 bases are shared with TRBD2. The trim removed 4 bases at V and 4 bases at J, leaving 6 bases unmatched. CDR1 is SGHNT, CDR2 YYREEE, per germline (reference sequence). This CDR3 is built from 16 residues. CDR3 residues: CASSPGLAGAADTQYF. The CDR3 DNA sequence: TGTGCCAGCAGCCCCGGACTAGCGGGAGCGGCAGATACGCAGTATTTT.

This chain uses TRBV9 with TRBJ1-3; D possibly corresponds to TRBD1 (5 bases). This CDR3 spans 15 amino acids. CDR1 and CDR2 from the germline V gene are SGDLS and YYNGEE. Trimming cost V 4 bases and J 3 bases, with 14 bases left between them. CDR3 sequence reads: CASSMGRTFGNTIYF. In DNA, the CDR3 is TGTGCCAGCAGCATGGGACGGACCTTTGGAAACACCATATATTTT.

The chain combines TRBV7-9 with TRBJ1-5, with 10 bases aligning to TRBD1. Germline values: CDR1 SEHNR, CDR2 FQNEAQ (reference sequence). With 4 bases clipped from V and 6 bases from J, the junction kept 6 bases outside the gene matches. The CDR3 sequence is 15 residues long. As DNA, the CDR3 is TGTGCCAGCAGCTCTAGGGGACAGGGGTCTCAGCCCCAGCATTTT. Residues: CASSSRGQGSQPQHF.

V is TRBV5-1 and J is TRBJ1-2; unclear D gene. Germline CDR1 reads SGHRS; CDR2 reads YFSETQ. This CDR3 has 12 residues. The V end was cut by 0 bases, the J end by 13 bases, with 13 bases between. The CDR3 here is CASSLEPSIITF. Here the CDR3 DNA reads TGCGCCAGCAGCTTGGAGCCCTCTATTATCACCTTC.

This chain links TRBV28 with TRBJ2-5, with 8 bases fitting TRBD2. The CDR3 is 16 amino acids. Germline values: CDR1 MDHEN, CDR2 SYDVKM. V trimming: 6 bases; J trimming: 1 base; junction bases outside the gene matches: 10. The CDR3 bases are TGTGCCAGCAGCCTACGGGGGGGGAGGGTCCAAGAGACCCAGTACTTC. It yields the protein CASSLRGGRVQETQYF.

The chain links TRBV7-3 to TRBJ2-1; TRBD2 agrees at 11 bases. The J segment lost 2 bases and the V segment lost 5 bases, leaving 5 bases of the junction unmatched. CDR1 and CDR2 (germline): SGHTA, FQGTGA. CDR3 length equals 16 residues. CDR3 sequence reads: CASSTQLAGAYNEQFF. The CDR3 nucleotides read TGTGCCAGCAGCACTCAACTAGCGGGAGCCTACAATGAGCAGTTCTTC.

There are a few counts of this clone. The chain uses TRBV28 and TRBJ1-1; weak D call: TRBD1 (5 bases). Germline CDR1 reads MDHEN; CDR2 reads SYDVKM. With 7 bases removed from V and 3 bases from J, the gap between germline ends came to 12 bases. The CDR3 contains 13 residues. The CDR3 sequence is CASTWSGHTEAFF. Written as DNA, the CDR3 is TGTGCCAGCACATGGTCAGGGCACACTGAAGCTTTCTTT.

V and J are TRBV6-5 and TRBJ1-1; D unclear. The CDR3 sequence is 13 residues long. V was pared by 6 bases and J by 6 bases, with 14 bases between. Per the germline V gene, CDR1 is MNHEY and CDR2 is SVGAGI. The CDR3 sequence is CASRGRAIAEAFF. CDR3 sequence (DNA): TGTGCCAGCAGAGGAAGGGCGATCGCTGAAGCTTTCTTT.

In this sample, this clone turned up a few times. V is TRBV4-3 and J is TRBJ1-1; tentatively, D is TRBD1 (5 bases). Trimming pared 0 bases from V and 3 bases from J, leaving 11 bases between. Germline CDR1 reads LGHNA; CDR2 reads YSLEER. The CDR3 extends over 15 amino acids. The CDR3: CASSQDSAGDTEAFF. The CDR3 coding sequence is TGCGCCAGCAGCCAAGATTCGGCGGGGGACACTGAAGCTTTCTTT.

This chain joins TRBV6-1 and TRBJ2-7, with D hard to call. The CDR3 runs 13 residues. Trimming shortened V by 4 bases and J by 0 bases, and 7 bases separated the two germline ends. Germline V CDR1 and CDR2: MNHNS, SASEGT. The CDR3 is CASSGYSSYEQYF. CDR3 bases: TGTGCCAGCAGTGGATACAGCTCCTACGAGCAGTACTTC.

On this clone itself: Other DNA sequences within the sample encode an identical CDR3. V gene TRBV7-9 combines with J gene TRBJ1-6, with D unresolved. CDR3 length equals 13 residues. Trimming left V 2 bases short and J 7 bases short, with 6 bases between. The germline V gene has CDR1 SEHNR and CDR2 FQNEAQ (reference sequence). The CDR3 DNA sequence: TGTGCCAGCAGCTTATCGGGGAATTCACCCCTCCACTTT. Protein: CASSLSGNSPLHF. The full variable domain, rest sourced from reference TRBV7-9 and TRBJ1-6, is DTGVSQNPRHKITKRGQNVTFRCDPISEHNRLYWYRQTLGQGPEFLTYFQNEAQLEKSRLLSDRFSAERPKGSFSTLEIQRTEQGDSAMYLCASSLSGNSPLHFGNGTRLTVT.

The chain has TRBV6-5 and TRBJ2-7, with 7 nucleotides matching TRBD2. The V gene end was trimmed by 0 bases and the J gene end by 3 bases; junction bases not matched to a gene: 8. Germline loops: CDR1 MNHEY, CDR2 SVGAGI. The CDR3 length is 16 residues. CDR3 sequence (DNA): TGTGCCAGCAGTTACTCACCCGGGACTACTGTCTACGAGCAGTACTTC. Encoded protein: CASSYSPGTTVYEQYF.

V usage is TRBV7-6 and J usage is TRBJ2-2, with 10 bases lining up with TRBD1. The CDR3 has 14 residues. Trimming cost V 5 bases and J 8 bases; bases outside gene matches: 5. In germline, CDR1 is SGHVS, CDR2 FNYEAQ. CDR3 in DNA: TGTGCCAGCAGCCCTGACAGGGGGCGTGGGGAGCTGTTTTTT. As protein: CASSPDRGRGELFF.

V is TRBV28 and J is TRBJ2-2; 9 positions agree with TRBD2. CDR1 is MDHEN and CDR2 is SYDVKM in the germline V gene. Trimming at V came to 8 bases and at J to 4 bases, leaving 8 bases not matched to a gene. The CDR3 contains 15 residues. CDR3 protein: CASGAGGPGTGELFF. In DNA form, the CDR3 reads TGTGCCAGCGGTGCGGGAGGGCCGGGCACCGGGGAGCTGTTTTTT.

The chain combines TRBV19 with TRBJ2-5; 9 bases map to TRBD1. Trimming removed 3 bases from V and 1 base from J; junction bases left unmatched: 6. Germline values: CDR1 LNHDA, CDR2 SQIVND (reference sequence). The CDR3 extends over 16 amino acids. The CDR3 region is CASSIFGQGPQETQYF. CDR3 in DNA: TGTGCCAGTAGTATCTTTGGACAGGGGCCCCAAGAGACCCAGTACTTC.